This record covers a single T cell receptor (beta chain). This entry belongs to a study of T cell changes during pregnancy in multiple sclerosis. The CDR3 runs to 16 residues. The germline V gene encodes CDR1 SGDLS and CDR2 YYNGEE. V shed 4 bases and J 5 bases; nucleotides not matched to a gene: 8. Repertoires were generated with immunoSEQ multiplex PCR, while TCRdb's copy carries only in-frame clones and drops some. The sample has fewer than 140,000 clones, around 93% seen once. The material sequenced was peripheral blood, taken after pregnancy. This chain uses TRBV9 with TRBJ2-5; 13 bases are a match to TRBD2. This clonotype originated in a female donor with multiple sclerosis, enrolled in a pregnancy study. This CDR3 is CASSLGLAGSRETQYF. The CDR3, as DNA: TGTGCCAGCAGCCTGGGACTAGCGGGGTCCCGGGAGACCCAGTACTTC.